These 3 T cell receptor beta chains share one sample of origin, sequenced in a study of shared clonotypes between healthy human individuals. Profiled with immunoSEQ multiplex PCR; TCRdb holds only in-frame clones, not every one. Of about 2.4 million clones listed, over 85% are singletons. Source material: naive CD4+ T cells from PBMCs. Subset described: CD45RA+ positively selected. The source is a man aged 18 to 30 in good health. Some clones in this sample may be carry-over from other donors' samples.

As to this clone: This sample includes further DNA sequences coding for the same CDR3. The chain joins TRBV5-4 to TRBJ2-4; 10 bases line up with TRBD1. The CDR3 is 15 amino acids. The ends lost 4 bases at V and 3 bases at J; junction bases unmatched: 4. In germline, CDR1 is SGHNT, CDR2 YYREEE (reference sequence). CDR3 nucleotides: TGTGCCAGCAGCCTCGGACAGGGGGTCAAAAACATTCAGTACTTC. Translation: CASSLGQGVKNIQYF. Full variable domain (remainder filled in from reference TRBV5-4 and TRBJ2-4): ETGVTQSPTHLIKTRGQQVTLRCSSQSGHNTVSWYQQALGQGPQFIFQYYREEENGRGNFPPRFSGLQFPNYSSELNVNALELDDSALYLCASSLGQGVKNIQYFGAGTRLSVL.

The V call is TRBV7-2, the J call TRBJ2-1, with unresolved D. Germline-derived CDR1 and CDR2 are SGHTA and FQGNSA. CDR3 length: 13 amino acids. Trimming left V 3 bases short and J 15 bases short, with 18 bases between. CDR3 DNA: TGTGCCAGCAGCTTCTCAGACCCTAACAGCCCGTTCTTC. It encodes CASSFSDPNSPFF.

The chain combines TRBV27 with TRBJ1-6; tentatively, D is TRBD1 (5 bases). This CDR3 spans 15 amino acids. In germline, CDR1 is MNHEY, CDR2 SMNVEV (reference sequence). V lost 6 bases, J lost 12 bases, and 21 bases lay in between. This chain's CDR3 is CASRRGEVGVGPLHF. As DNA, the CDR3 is TGTGCCAGCAGGCGGGGTGAAGTGGGGGTGGGACCCCTCCACTTT.